This TCR beta chain was obtained from a study of molecular identifiers for immune sequencing clone quantification. Whole-study findings and limits: Among about a million naive cells, spiked Jurkat TCR RNA from a single cell was reportedly detectable. Barcode collisions between identical TCR molecules could shrink estimates of highly expanded clone sizes.

Each library that profiled naive CD8 cells came from 20,000 to 1,000,000 sorted cells with 10%, 30% or 50% RNA. About this clonotype itself: Its target is not known. This sequence may be a read error, since a much larger clone differs from it by one base.

TCRdb passed the PCR reads through MiXCR, listing each CDR3 protein once. The data show some 580,000 distinct CDR3 sequences, roughly 23% seen once. The sample consisted of naive CD8+ T cells from blood, with Jurkat cell RNA spiked in. Specified subset: FACS-sorted CD8+CD4-CCR7+CD45RA+ naive T cells. The receptor comes from a human donor in good health. Some libraries in this study had Jurkat cell RNA spiked in.

The CDR3 DNA sequence: TGTGCCAGCCTAACAGGGGATAACAACATTCAGCACTTC. It translates to CASLTGDNNIQHF. V is TRBV6-6 and J is TRBJ2-4, with 7 bases identical to TRBD1. The CDR3 has 13 amino acids. In germline, CDR1 is MNHNY, CDR2 SVGAGI (reference sequence).